This T cell receptor beta chain is drawn from a study of CXCR3-negative and CXCR3-positive naive CD8 T cells. The TRB cDNA libraries were prepared by 5' RACE with UMI labels. TCRdb processed the 5' RACE reads again and assigns one entry to each CDR3 protein, with no DNA. Recorded here are around 92,000 distinct CDR3 sequences; the top ten clones represent around 1.5%. In germline, CDR1 is SGDLS, CDR2 YYNGEE. This CDR3 spans 14 amino acids. Study-wide results and caveats: For memory CD8+ cells diversity was much lower, but both naive subsets had comparably high diversity. Relative to CXCR3-negative naive cells, CXCR3-positive naive cells had more hydrophobic TRB CDR3s.

In the case of this clonotype: Its target is unknown.

The chain joins TRBV9 to TRBJ2-3; the TCRdb D gene call, TRBD2, has no DNA to confirm it. The receptor was isolated from a human donor in good health. Some clones in this sample may be carry-over from other donors' samples. The sequenced material came from naive CXCR3- CD8+ T cells from blood. Subset: CD45RO-CCR7+CD27+CD95- naive CD8+ T cells lacking CXCR3 (TNR3-). CDR3: CASSVRGGGDTQYF. Full variable domain (remainder filled in from reference TRBV9 and TRBJ2-3): DSGVTQTPKHLITATGQRVTLRCSPRSGDLSVYWYQQSLDQGLQFLIQYYNGEERAKGNILERFSAQQFPDLHSELNLSSLELGDSALYFCASSVRGGGDTQYFGPGTRLTVL.